This T cell receptor beta chain was recovered during a study of early T cells in non-severe SARS-CoV-2 infection. Study background: Sequenced bulk RNA came from whole blood that was unsorted, and chains were unpaired.

Trimming removed 6 bases at V and 4 bases at J, with 17 bases between. The germline gives CDR1 LGHNA, CDR2 YSLEER. The CDR3 totals 15 residues. TCRdb re-derived calls from the 5' RACE reads in MiXCR, one entry per CDR3 protein. The table shows some 40,000 distinct CDR3 sequences, with over 9% occurring only once. This clonotype appeared many times. The TCR sequence derives from an adult who was a healthcare worker with PCR-confirmed SARS-CoV-2 infection or an uninfected control (not recorded which). The chain combines TRBV4-3 with TRBJ2-3, with a tentative D call TRBD2 (5 bases). Sequenced sample: whole blood. CDR3 region: CASRKELASPDTQYF. The CDR3 region has the DNA TGCGCCAGCAGGAAGGAGCTAGCCAGCCCAGATACGCAGTATTTT.